This T cell receptor (beta chain) was retrieved from a study of blood T cell repertoires in COVID-19. Study in general: T cells, B-cell-depleted T cells, or PBMCs supplied cDNA or gDNA.

The CDR3 length is 12 residues. Germline V gene sequence: CDR1 GTSNPN, CDR2 SVGIG (reference sequence). Trimming shortened V by 0 bases and J by 14 bases, and 16 bases separated the two germline ends. In the original processing: Amplification from reference gene primers served as the basis for estimated nucleated cell counts. Method: immunoSEQ multiplex PCR; TCRdb's copy keeps in-frame clones and lacks some. V, J and clone size derive from that table, while D and trimming were established from the DNA sequence. Found here are approximately 400,000 clones, around 87% of them singletons; the top ten hold 1.3%. Clinical history as reported by participants underpinned cohort assignment. Cohort 3 donors counted as recovered after two negative PCRs, clearance, or resolved symptoms.

The clonotype comes from a man aged 25 to 40 who had recovered from COVID-19. Sequencing was done on a sample of PBMCs or T cells enriched from blood (not recorded which). This chain uses TRBV30 with TRBJ1-2; D remains unclear. In DNA form, the CDR3 reads TGTGCCTGGAGTGTAAATAGTGGAGCCGAAACCTTC. This translates into CAWSVNSGAETF.